Listed below are T cell receptor beta chains from one sample, sequenced in a study of blood T cell repertoires in COVID-19. Sequencing used immunoSEQ multiplex PCR; TCRdb keeps in-frame clones, though not all of them. The table has around 230,000 clones, 75% to 90% seen once; the top ten hold about 3.5%. What was sequenced was PBMCs or T cells enriched from blood (not recorded which). Source of these receptors: a woman between 40 and 55 years old with acute COVID-19. CDR3s include the opening cysteine and the closing phenylalanine or tryptophan. The D gene is left open where the match is weak. For some rows the clone size is stated as once, few or many, or as a class when expanded; others skip it.

CASSIGRDSNQPQHF,TGTGCCAGTAGTATCGGCAGGGATAGCAATCAGCCCCAGCATTTT,TRBJ1-5,TRBV19,NA,NA
CASTTSGHSYNEQFF,TGTGCCAGCACTACTAGCGGGCATTCCTACAATGAGCAGTTCTTC,TRBJ2-1,TRBV6-5,NA,TRBD2
CASSPLAVPNEQYF,TGTGCCAGCTCACCATTGGCGGTGCCGAACGAGCAGTACTTC,TRBJ2-7,TRBV18,NA,NA
CASSRGTQETQYF,TGCGCCAGCAGCCGAGGGACACAAGAGACCCAGTACTTC,TRBJ2-5,TRBV4-1,NA,NA
CASSTSGAYEQYF,TGTGCCAGCAGCACTAGCGGAGCCTACGAGCAGTACTTC,TRBJ2-7,TRBV12-3/TRBV12-4,NA,TRBD2
CATSDRRDYGEQFF,TGTGCCACCAGCGACCGCCGGGACTATGGTGAGCAGTTCTTC,TRBJ2-1,TRBV15,once,TRBD2
CASSLGLGYEQYF,TGTGCCAGCAGCTTGGGACTGGGCTACGAGCAGTACTTC,TRBJ2-7,TRBV11-3,NA,NA
CASSQTAYEQYF,TGTGCCAGCAGCCAGACAGCCTACGAGCAGTACTTC,TRBJ2-7,TRBV14,NA,NA
CATSRPPGLAGEDTQYF,TGTGCCACCAGCAGACCCCCGGGACTAGCGGGGGAAGATACGCAGTATTTT,TRBJ2-3,TRBV15,NA,TRBD2
CASSRTGDYGYTF,TGTGCCAGTAGTCGGACAGGGGATTATGGCTACACCTTC,TRBJ1-2,TRBV19,NA,TRBD1
CASSDRGSYEQYF,TGTGCCAGCAGCGACAGGGGATCCTACGAGCAGTACTTC,TRBJ2-7,TRBV7-6,NA,TRBD1
CASSYSSGSTYNEQFF,TGTGCCAGCAGTTACTCTAGCGGGAGTACCTACAATGAGCAGTTCTTC,TRBJ2-1,TRBV6-6,NA,TRBD2
CASSLQGDATNVLTF,TGTGCCAGCTCACTTCAGGGCGATGCGACCAACGTCCTGACTTTC,TRBJ2-6,TRBV18,once,NA
CASSEDVGSDEQFF,TGTGCCAGCAGTGAAGACGTGGGGAGCGATGAGCAGTTCTTC,TRBJ2-1,TRBV6-1,NA,NA
CASSSTLTGTVNRLNTEAFF,TGTGCCAGCAGTTCAACTCTTACCGGGACAGTAAACCGATTGAACACTGAAGCTTTCTTT,TRBJ1-1,TRBV2,NA,TRBD1
CASSWVAGETEAFF,TGTGCCAGCAGTTGGGTAGCGGGGGAGACTGAAGCTTTCTTT,TRBJ1-1,TRBV6-5,NA,NA
CATASRHMTGQNTEAFF,TGTGCCACCGCATCGCGGCATATGACAGGGCAGAACACTGAAGCTTTCTTT,TRBJ1-1,TRBV19,NA,TRBD1
CASSELRTGDGYTF,TGTGCCAGCAGTGAATTAAGGACAGGGGATGGCTACACCTTC,TRBJ1-2,TRBV6-1,NA,TRBD1
CASTLGSFNTGELFF,TGCGCCAGCACCCTCGGTAGTTTCAACACCGGGGAGCTGTTTTTT,TRBJ2-2,TRBV5-1,NA,NA
CASSLESGSTGELFF,TGTGCCAGCAGCTTGGAAAGCGGGAGTACCGGGGAGCTGTTTTTT,TRBJ2-2,TRBV5-4,NA,TRBD2
CASSSIFSGTTDTQYF,TGTGCCAGCAGCTCCATCTTTAGCGGGACGACAGATACGCAGTATTTT,TRBJ2-3,TRBV5-4,NA,TRBD2
CATSDLLENIQYF,TGTGCCACCAGTGATTTGCTAGAAAACATTCAGTACTTC,TRBJ2-4,TRBV24-1,NA,NA
CASSLGAPSYEQYF,TGTGCCAGCAGCTTAGGTGCTCCGAGCTACGAGCAGTACTTC,TRBJ2-7,TRBV7-9,NA,NA
CASTPGVTGFPAYGYTF,TGCGCCAGCACACCAGGGGTGACAGGGTTTCCGGCCTATGGCTACACCTTC,TRBJ1-2,TRBV5-1,NA,TRBD1
CASSEPGLAGGETQYF,TGTGCCAGCAGCGAACCGGGACTAGCGGGAGGAGAGACCCAGTACTTC,TRBJ2-5,TRBV11-2,NA,TRBD2
CASSQRTGSGEKLFF,TGCGCCAGCAGCCAACGGACAGGGTCGGGTGAAAAACTGTTTTTT,TRBJ1-4,TRBV4-1,NA,TRBD1
CASRTDRVREQYF,TGCGCCAGCAGGACTGACAGGGTTCGAGAGCAGTACTTC,TRBJ2-7,TRBV10-2,NA,TRBD1
CASSLVGQSSGNTIYF,TGTGCCAGCAGTTTAGTGGGGCAGAGCTCTGGAAACACCATATATTTT,TRBJ1-3,TRBV28,NA,NA
CASSPFQGGETQYF,TGTGCCAGCTCACCGTTCCAGGGAGGGGAGACCCAGTACTTC,TRBJ2-5,TRBV18,NA,TRBD2
CASSLGRSYGYTF,TGTGCCAGCAGTTTAGGTCGCAGCTATGGCTACACCTTC,TRBJ1-2,TRBV27,NA,NA
CAWGISGLEQYF,TGTGCCTGGGGAATCTCCGGACTCGAGCAGTACTTC,TRBJ2-7,TRBV30,NA,NA
CASSLGTSGREETQYF,TGTGCCAGCAGCTTAGGGACTAGCGGGAGGGAAGAGACCCAGTACTTC,TRBJ2-5,TRBV11-2,NA,TRBD2
CASSLWLESYEQYF,TGCGCCAGCAGCTTATGGCTAGAGTCTTACGAGCAGTACTTC,TRBJ2-7,TRBV5-1,NA,NA
CASSYRERATQYF,TGTGCCAGCAGTTACAGGGAGAGGGCGACCCAGTACTTC,TRBJ2-5,TRBV2,NA,NA
CATIPGRALTNTF,TGCGCCACCATCCCGGGCAGGGCTTTGACGAACACCTTC,TRBJ1-2,TRBV23-1,NA,NA
CASSPGTGQGYNEQFF,TGTGCCAGTAGTCCTGGGACAGGGCAGGGCTACAATGAGCAGTTCTTC,TRBJ2-1,TRBV19,NA,TRBD1
CASSFTGPNTGELFF,TGTGCCAGCAGTTTTACAGGGCCGAACACCGGGGAGCTGTTTTTT,TRBJ2-2,TRBV6-5,NA,NA
CASSVTGFYEQYF,TGTGCCAGCAGCGTGACGGGGTTCTACGAGCAGTACTTC,TRBJ2-7,TRBV3-1/TRBV3-2,NA,NA
CASSLGFGGDRQPQHF,TGTGCCAGCAGCTTAGGGTTCGGGGGGGACCGGCAGCCCCAGCATTTT,TRBJ1-5,TRBV7-6,few,NA
CASSAAGGQGDTQYF,TGCGCCAGCAGCGCAGCGGGAGGGCAGGGAGATACGCAGTATTTT,TRBJ2-3,TRBV5-1,once,TRBD2
CASSLAPGLAFNTQYF,TGTGCCAGCAGCTTAGCCCCGGGACTAGCGTTCAATACGCAGTATTTT,TRBJ2-3,TRBV11-2,NA,TRBD2
CASSQLTGNYGYTF,TGTGCCAGCAGCCAATTGACAGGGAACTATGGCTACACCTTC,TRBJ1-2,TRBV16,NA,TRBD1
CASSFLQGLNQPQHF,TGTGCCAGCAGCTTTCTCCAGGGTCTTAATCAGCCCCAGCATTTT,TRBJ1-5,TRBV5-5,NA,NA
CASSLGGALAGELFF,TGTGCCAGCAGCTTGGGTGGGGCTTTGGCCGGGGAGCTGTTTTTT,TRBJ2-2,TRBV5-5,once,NA
CASSEAGDDNTGELFF,TGTGCCAGCAGTGAGGCAGGGGATGACAACACCGGGGAGCTGTTTTTT,TRBJ2-2,TRBV25-1,NA,NA
CASGQTGTSGNTIYF,TGTGCTAGTGGGCAGACAGGGACCTCTGGAAACACCATATATTTT,TRBJ1-3,TRBV12-5,NA,TRBD1
CASSSGGGYTF,TGTGCCAGTAGCTCAGGTGGTGGCTACACCTTC,TRBJ1-2,TRBV19,NA,NA
CASSPSGRDNSPLHF,TGTGCCAGCAGTCCCTCGGGGAGAGATAATTCACCCCTCCACTTT,TRBJ1-6,TRBV27,NA,NA
CASSWSRANTGELFF,TGTGCCAGCAGTTGGTCCAGGGCGAACACCGGGGAGCTGTTTTTT,TRBJ2-2,TRBV2,NA,NA
CASSLVSEQYF,TGTGCCAGCAGCTTAGTGTCAGAGCAGTACTTC,TRBJ2-7,TRBV11-2,NA,NA
CASSTGLAGAGEQYF,TGTGCCAGTAGTACCGGACTAGCGGGAGCAGGAGAGCAGTACTTC,TRBJ2-7,TRBV19,NA,TRBD2